This T cell receptor beta chain emerged from a study of T cell responses to AZD1222 COVID-19 vaccine. Concerning this clone: Its cognate antigen is unknown.

Study-level findings and limits: Within unmutated variant regions lay the reported targets of nearly half of spike-specific TCRs. Donors were mostly white British, more females; clonal diversity possibly underestimated.

The CDR3 has 15 residues. The germline gives CDR1 SGHDT, CDR2 YYEEEE. Trimming pared 0 bases from V and 5 bases from J, leaving 12 bases between. TCRdb keeps only in-frame clones here, not all; method: immunoSEQ multiplex PCR. The sample includes under 150,000 clones, over 85% of them seen just once. The V and J genes are TRBV5-6 and TRBJ1-3; tentatively, D is TRBD1 (5 bases). The source of this sequence is an adult who received the AZD1222 COVID-19 vaccine. The material was peripheral blood, obtained 28 days after the second AZD1222 dose. The CDR3 region is CASSLEGVGRNTIYF. The CDR3, as DNA: TGTGCCAGCAGCTTGGAAGGGGTCGGGAGAAACACCATATATTTT.